This entry concerns a single T cell receptor (beta chain). Antigen unknown. It was with a sample-barcoded 5' primer and a J-beta primer mix that a second PCR of roughly 7 to 12 cycles was run. Each CDR3 protein gets one entry after TCRdb re-called the 5' RACE reads with MiXCR. Of 780,000 or so distinct CDR3 sequences listed, roughly 56% are singletons. This sample was taken from a study of blood T cells in healthy people across ages. The length of the CDR3 is 13 residues. From germline, CDR1 is MNHEY and CDR2 SVGAGI. Trimming removed 6 bases at V and 5 bases at J, with 13 bases between. Whole-study findings and limits: Naive CD4+ cells and diversity were both higher in long-lived donors than in aged donors.

Sequencing was done on a sample of blood. The receptor comes from a man in his forties in good health. The chain recombines TRBV6-5 with TRBJ1-2; D is perhaps TRBD1 (5 bases). In nucleotides, the CDR3 is TGTGCCAGCAGAGCCGGGACCGGTTATGGCTACACCTTC. Translating it yields CASRAGTGYGYTF.